The present entry profiles one T cell receptor (beta chain) with its context. Its antigen is currently unknown. Germline V lookup: CDR1 MDHEN, CDR2 SYDVKM. The CDR3 covers 15 residues. Trimming stripped 3 bases from V and 4 bases from J, with 13 bases between. Method: immunoSEQ multiplex PCR; TCRdb's copy keeps in-frame clones and lacks some. The table lists about 69,000 clones, 85% to 90% of them singletons, with approximately 0.39% in the top ten. These data belong to a study of Tregs in tolerant kidney transplant recipients. General study findings and limits: In tolerant patients, donor-specific Tregs outgrew total Tregs, suggesting antigen-driven expansion.

The V call is TRBV28, the J call TRBJ1-5; D is unclear. The source was CD4+ T cells from blood, collected before the transplant. The receptor's source is a human donor who received a combined kidney and bone marrow transplant. CDR3 coding DNA: TGTGCCAGCAGTTTGGGTCCAGACTTTAATCAGCCCCAGCATTTT. This gives the protein CASSLGPDFNQPQHF.